Listed below are T cell receptor beta chains from one sample, sequenced in a study of T cells after posttransplantation cyclophosphamide. The method was immunoSEQ multiplex PCR; TCRdb's version includes in-frame clones alone and lacks a portion of them. Of roughly 13,000 clones listed, roughly 71% are singletons. Sequenced sample: memory CD4+ T cells sorted from PBMCs. These receptors originate from a middle-aged man. The CDR3 runs from the conserved cysteine through the conserved F or W. A D gene is named only where the DNA matches it firmly. Where a row states a size, it is once, few, many or the class of an expanded clone; other rows omit it.

j_call v_call d_call cdr3_length clone_size cdr3_aa cdr3_nt
TRBJ1-1 TRBV4-3 NA 14 once CASSQDPVNTEAFF TGCGCCAGCAGCCAAGATCCGGTGAACACTGAAGCTTTCTTT
TRBJ1-2 TRBV6-6 NA 13 NA CASSYPQDIPYTF TGTGCCAGCAGTTACCCGCAAGACATACCCTACACCTTC
TRBJ2-7 TRBV18 NA 15 NA CASSDRSGSSYEQYF TGTGCCAGCTCTGATCGTAGCGGTAGCTCCTACGAGCAGTACTTC
TRBJ2-1 TRBV7-2 TRBD2 14 NA CASSLVSGEYEQFF TGTGCCAGCAGCTTAGTTAGCGGGGAGTATGAGCAGTTCTTC
TRBJ1-1 TRBV7-2 NA 12 NA CASSTQLQEAFF TGTGCCAGCAGCACACAGCTTCAAGAAGCTTTCTTT
TRBJ1-3 TRBV11-3 TRBD1 16 few CASSLVSTGNGNTIYF TGTGCCAGCAGCTTAGTTTCGACAGGGAACGGGAACACCATATATTTT
TRBJ1-2 TRBV19 NA 12 few CASKQGEAGYTF TGTGCCAGTAAGCAGGGTGAGGCTGGCTACACCTTC
TRBJ2-5 TRBV9 NA 15 NA CASSPWAGNQETQYF TGTGCCAGCAGCCCTTGGGCAGGCAACCAAGAGACCCAGTACTTC
TRBJ2-1 TRBV11-2 TRBD2 15 NA CASSARLAGNNEQFF TGTGCCAGCAGCGCACGACTAGCGGGCAACAATGAGCAGTTCTTC
TRBJ1-3 TRBV18 NA 14 NA CASSPRQEGNTIYF TGTGCCAGCTCACCACGACAGGAGGGAAACACCATATATTTT
TRBJ1-3 TRBV9 TRBD1 18 NA CASSVGPGQGPSGNTIYF TGTGCCAGCAGCGTAGGGCCGGGACAGGGTCCCTCTGGAAACACCATATATTTT
TRBJ2-3 TRBV14 TRBD2 16 NA CASSRNSGSVADTQYF TGTGCCAGCAGCCGAAATAGCGGGAGCGTCGCAGATACGCAGTATTTT
TRBJ2-7 TRBV2 TRBD1 11 few CASSYSGTVSF TGTGCCAGCTCCTACTCCGGGACAGTTTCCTTC
TRBJ1-1 TRBV7-9 NA 14 NA CASSQGQGNTEAFF TGTGCCAGCAGCCAGGGGCAGGGAAACACTGAAGCTTTCTTT
TRBJ2-5 TRBV7-8 TRBD2 15 NA CASDKEAASGSIQYF TGTGCCAGCGATAAAGAGGCGGCTAGCGGGAGTATCCAGTACTTC
TRBJ2-2 TRBV11-3 NA 15 NA CASSPGRTNTGELFF TGTGCCAGCAGTCCGGGTAGGACGAACACCGGGGAGCTGTTTTTT
TRBJ2-6 TRBV7-2 TRBD1 19 once CASSPARTGYSSGANVLTF TGTGCCAGCAGCCCCGCCCGGACAGGGTATAGCTCTGGGGCCAACGTCCTGACTTTC
TRBJ2-1 TRBV15 NA 13 NA CATSRDWRGQQFF TGTGCCACCAGCAGAGATTGGAGGGGGCAGCAGTTCTTC
TRBJ2-1 TRBV7-8 NA 12 medium-sized CASSLERGEQFF TGTGCCAGCAGCTTAGAAAGGGGTGAGCAGTTCTTC
TRBJ1-3 TRBV6-6 NA 16 NA CASSYSNPDRGNTIYF TGTGCCAGCAGTTACTCGAACCCTGACAGAGGAAACACCATATATTTT
TRBJ2-2 TRBV6-1 NA 13 few CASQAHITGELFF TGTGCCTCACAGGCCCACATCACCGGGGAGCTGTTTTTT
TRBJ2-3 TRBV5-1 NA 15 NA CASSEASGPTDTQYF TGCGCCAGCAGCGAGGCCAGCGGACCCACAGATACGCAGTATTTT
TRBJ1-2 TRBV4-2 NA 13 NA CASSQAIGDGYTF TGTGCCAGCAGCCAAGCGATCGGGGATGGCTACACCTTC
TRBJ1-1 TRBV2 NA 14 few CASRTRLMNTEAFF TGTGCCAGCAGGACCAGGCTAATGAACACTGAAGCTTTCTTT
TRBJ2-6 TRBV5-8 NA 13 NA CASMAPGANVLTF TGTGCCAGCATGGCACCCGGGGCCAACGTCCTGACTTTC
TRBJ2-7 TRBV2 NA 14 NA CASNLDGESYEQYF TGTGCCAGCAACCTTGACGGGGAATCCTACGAGCAGTACTTC
TRBJ1-2 TRBV27 TRBD1 13 NA CASSLEGGMGYTF TGTGCCAGCAGTTTAGAAGGGGGCATGGGCTACACCTTC
TRBJ2-7 TRBV5-1 NA 13 NA CASSLDGTYEQYF TGCGCCAGCAGCTTGGACGGGACCTACGAGCAGTACTTC
TRBJ1-5 TRBV7-3 NA 13 NA CASSPGFLQPQHF TGTGCCAGCAGCCCGGGTTTCCTACAGCCCCAGCATTTT
TRBJ2-5 TRBV2 NA 13 NA CASSDVGAETQYF TGTGCCAGCAGTGATGTGGGGGCTGAGACCCAGTACTTC
TRBJ1-5 TRBV4-1 NA 18 NA CASSSEFRGAGVNQPQHF TGCGCCAGCAGCTCCGAATTTCGGGGGGCGGGAGTCAATCAGCCCCAGCATTTT
TRBJ1-4 TRBV7-7 TRBD1 15 NA CASSLGDRANEKLFF TGTGCTAGCAGCTTAGGGGACAGGGCCAATGAAAAACTGTTTTTT
TRBJ1-5 TRBV5-8 NA 19 NA CASSPMGGFVGYSNQPQHF TGTGCCAGCAGCCCCATGGGAGGTTTCGTGGGGTATAGCAATCAGCCCCAGCATTTT
TRBJ1-1 TRBV2 NA 13 NA CASSEGQGGETFF TGTGCCAGCAGTGAAGGGCAGGGAGGTGAGACTTTCTTT
TRBJ2-5 TRBV10-3 NA 15 NA CAISESIAVQETQYF TGTGCCATCAGTGAGTCTATCGCGGTACAAGAGACCCAGTACTTC
TRBJ2-2 TRBV11-3 TRBD2 17 NA CASKQLAGGPGTGELFF TGTGCCAGCAAACAACTAGCGGGGGGCCCGGGGACCGGGGAGCTGTTTTTT
TRBJ2-1 TRBV5-8 NA 14 NA CASSLGFRTDEQFF TGTGCCAGCAGCTTGGGCTTTAGGACAGATGAGCAGTTCTTC
TRBJ1-4 TRBV9 NA 14 few CASSAQGMLEKLFF TGTGCCAGCAGCGCGCAGGGTATGCTGGAAAAACTGTTTTTT
TRBJ1-4 TRBV25-1 TRBD1 14 NA CASGATGGGEKLFF TGTGCCAGCGGGGCGACAGGGGGAGGAGAAAAACTGTTTTTT
TRBJ2-3 TRBV2 TRBD2 15 NA CASSRSPGLADTQYF TGTGCCAGCAGCAGAAGCCCGGGACTAGCAGATACGCAGTATTTT